These T cell receptor beta chains were read from a single sample in a study of cytomegalovirus exposure and HLA in healthy donors. Generated by immunoSEQ multiplex PCR, the TCRdb table keeps only in-frame clones and is missing some. The sample yields about 68,000 clones, roughly nine tenths seen once. Sequencing input: PBMCs. These TCRs come from a man between 18 and 29 years old in good health and CMV-seronegative. The CDR3 runs from the conserved cysteine through the conserved F or W. A D gene is named only where the DNA matches it firmly. The size field is filled for only some rows; it gives once, few, many or a size class.

j_call,clone_size,d_call,v_call,cdr3_aa,cdr3_nt
TRBJ2-5,-,TRBD1,TRBV6-1,CASSGGTVQETQYF,TGTGCCAGCAGTGGGGGGACAGTCCAAGAGACCCAGTACTTC
TRBJ2-7,-,TRBD2,TRBV6-5,CASRSGTSSYEQYF,TGTGCCAGCCGCTCCGGGACTAGCAGCTACGAGCAGTACTTC
TRBJ1-5,-,TRBD1,TRBV7-2,CASSLAGDRVGQPQHF,TGTGCCAGCAGCTTAGCGGGGGACAGGGTTGGACAGCCCCAGCATTTT
TRBJ2-1,-,TRBD1,TRBV5-1,CASSNNRGPPYNEQFF,TGCGCCAGCAGCAACAACAGGGGCCCCCCCTACAATGAGCAGTTCTTC
TRBJ1-1,-,-,TRBV4-1,CASSQVEGNTEAFF,TGCGCCAGCAGCCAAGTTGAGGGGAACACTGAAGCTTTCTTT
TRBJ2-3,-,-,TRBV4-3,CASSQGGLTLTDTQYF,TGCGCCAGCAGCCAAGGTGGACTAACGCTCACAGATACGCAGTATTTT
TRBJ2-7,-,TRBD1,TRBV28,CASSKLSGTGPYEQYF,TGTGCCAGCAGCAAGCTTTCCGGGACAGGACCCTACGAGCAGTACTTC
TRBJ1-1,few,-,TRBV7-3,CASSLVRGAFF,TGTGCCAGCAGCTTGGTACGGGGAGCTTTCTTT
TRBJ1-2,once,-,TRBV30,CAWSVLRGYGYTF,TGTGCCTGGAGTGTATTGAGGGGGTATGGCTACACCTTC
TRBJ1-1,-,TRBD1,TRBV5-1,CASSSEGGPTEAFF,TGCGCCAGCAGCTCCGAAGGGGGCCCCACTGAAGCTTTCTTT
TRBJ2-2,-,-,TRBV5-1,CASGGGDSSGRELFF,TGCGCCAGCGGTGGTGGGGACTCAAGCGGCCGGGAGCTGTTTTTT
TRBJ1-2,-,TRBD1,TRBV6-5,CASSRTWDRDGYTF,TGTGCCAGCAGTCGTACCTGGGACAGAGACGGCTACACCTTC
TRBJ2-3,-,TRBD2,TRBV11-2,CASSLSTGGSGTGTQYF,TGTGCCAGCAGCTTATCCACTGGTGGTAGCGGGACGGGTACGCAGTATTTT
TRBJ2-7,-,TRBD2,TRBV9,CASSVETSANSYEQYF,TGTGCCAGCAGCGTAGAGACTAGCGCGAACTCCTACGAGCAGTACTTC
TRBJ2-7,-,TRBD1,TRBV6-6,CASSAMTGERYEQYF,TGTGCCAGCAGCGCCATGACAGGGGAACGGTACGAGCAGTACTTC
TRBJ2-7,-,TRBD2,TRBV27,CASSPRLAGGLYEQYF,TGTGCCAGCAGTCCCCGACTAGCGGGAGGGCTGTACGAGCAGTACTTC
TRBJ1-1,-,-,TRBV14,CASSQLTGPMNTEAFF,TGTGCCAGCAGCCAACTGACAGGACCGATGAACACTGAAGCTTTCTTT
TRBJ2-3,medium-sized,-,TRBV7-3,CASSLIHSDTQYF,TGTGCCAGCAGCTTAATCCATTCAGATACGCAGTATTTT
TRBJ2-7,few,-,TRBV2,CASKRGNYEQYF,TGTGCCAGCAAGAGAGGGAACTACGAGCAGTACTTC
TRBJ1-1,-,-,TRBV4-1,CASSQVQNTEAFF,TGCGCCAGCAGCCAAGTTCAGAACACTGAAGCTTTCTTT
TRBJ2-2,-,TRBD2,TRBV7-3,CASSTRTSGNTGELFF,TGTGCCAGCAGCACTCGGACTAGCGGTAACACCGGGGAGCTGTTTTTT
TRBJ1-5,once,-,TRBV9,CASSASPQQPQHF,TGTGCCAGCAGCGCCTCTCCGCAGCAGCCCCAGCATTTT